This record concerns one TCR beta chain sequence. What it binds is not known. This entry belongs to a study of long-term antiretroviral therapy in people with HIV. About the research overall: The 2015 immediate-ART recommendation came about a decade after the earliest samples.

This CDR3 region has 11 residues. The V and J ends lost 3 bases and 4 bases respectively, with 5 bases between them. CDR1 and CDR2 (germline): DFQATT, SNEGSKA (reference sequence). Whole-study findings and limits: Samples were collected from the mid-2000s to the late 2010s under possibly less effective ART regimens. It was not possible to obtain data on ART adherence, viral resistance or therapy changes.

The assay used was immunoSEQ (version v3.0), run at survey level. It was roughly 40,000-50,000 T-cell genomes per sample that sequencing targeted. Profiling relied on immunoSEQ multiplex PCR, and the TCRdb table lists in-frame clones only, not all of them. The top ten clones hold 3.5% to 4.5% of a sample with under 45,000 clones, about nine tenths of them seen once. The receptor's source is a woman aged 50 to 60 with HIV. The V call is TRBV20-1, the J call TRBJ2-3; D is undetermined. The specimen comprised unsorted PBMCs, sampled 1.2 years after starting antiretroviral therapy. The CDR3 nucleotides read TGCAGTGCTAGCCCGGCAGATACGCAGTATTTT. Amino acids: CSASPADTQYF.